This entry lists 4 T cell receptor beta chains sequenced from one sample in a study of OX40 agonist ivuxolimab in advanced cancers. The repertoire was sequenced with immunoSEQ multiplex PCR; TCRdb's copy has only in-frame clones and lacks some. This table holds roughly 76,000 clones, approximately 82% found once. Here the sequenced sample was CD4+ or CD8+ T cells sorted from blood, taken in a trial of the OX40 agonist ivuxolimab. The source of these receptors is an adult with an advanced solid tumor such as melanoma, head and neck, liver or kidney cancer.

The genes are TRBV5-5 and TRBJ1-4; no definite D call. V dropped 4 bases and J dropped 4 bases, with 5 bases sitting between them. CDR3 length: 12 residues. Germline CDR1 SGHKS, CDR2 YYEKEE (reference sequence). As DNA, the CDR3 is TGTGCCAGCAGCCCAAGTAATGAAAAACTGTTTTTT. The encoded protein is CASSPSNEKLFF.

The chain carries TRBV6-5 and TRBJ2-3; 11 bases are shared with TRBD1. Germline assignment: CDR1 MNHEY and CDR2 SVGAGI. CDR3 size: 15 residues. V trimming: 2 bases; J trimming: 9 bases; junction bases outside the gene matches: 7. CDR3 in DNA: TGTGCCAGCAGTTACCGAGGACAGGGGGCGTCCACGCAGTATTTT. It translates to CASSYRGQGASTQYF.

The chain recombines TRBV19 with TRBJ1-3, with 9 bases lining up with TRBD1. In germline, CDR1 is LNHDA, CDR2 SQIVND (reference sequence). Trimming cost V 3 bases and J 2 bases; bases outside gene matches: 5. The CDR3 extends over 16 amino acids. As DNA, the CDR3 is TGTGCCAGTAGTATCCTCGACAGGGGGACTGGAAACACCATATATTTT. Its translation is CASSILDRGTGNTIYF.

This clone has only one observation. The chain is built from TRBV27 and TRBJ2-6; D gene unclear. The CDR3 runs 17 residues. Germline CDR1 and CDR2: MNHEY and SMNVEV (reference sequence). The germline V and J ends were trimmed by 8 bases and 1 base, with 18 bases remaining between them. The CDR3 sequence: CASSLGRMRSGANVLTF. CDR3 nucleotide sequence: TGTGCCAGCTCCCTAGGTCGAATGAGGTCTGGGGCCAACGTCCTGACTTTC.